This record covers a single TCR beta chain. Its matching antigen is unknown. Genomic DNA came from blood conventional CD4+ T cells gated CD25-low CD127-high. This sample stems from a study of regulatory and conventional T cells in RAG deficiency. Here immunoSEQ multiplex PCR was the method, and the copy in TCRdb shows in-frame clones only, minus some. The data show approximately 30,000 clones, 90% to 96% seen once. Overall study findings and caveats: RAG-deficient patients showed markedly lower Shannon entropy and higher Simpson indices than control T-cell subsets. Shorter CDR3s in all patient subsets; >75% Treg-Tconv overlap in Omenn.

The CDR3 has 18 residues. Germline V gene lookup returns CDR1 SGHTA and CDR2 FQGNSA. The junction had 4 bases not matched to a gene; V was cut back by 2 bases and J by 2 bases. In addition, the sample was reused for a study of regulatory T cells. From that paper: The PCR used 52 TRBV and 13 TRBJ primers. Skewed V and J usage and few unique V-J pairs marked patient repertoires, most in Tregs.

The sequenced material came from CD25- CD4+ T cells sorted from blood. The chain carries TRBV7-2 and TRBJ2-1, with 15 positions matching TRBD2. The sequence was obtained from a human donor in good health. CDR3 loop: CASSLWTSGRGAYNEQFF. DNA of the CDR3: TGTGCCAGCAGCTTATGGACTAGCGGGAGGGGGGCCTACAATGAGCAGTTCTTC.